These 15 T cell receptor beta chains were all obtained from the same sample, sequenced in a study of blood T cell repertoires in COVID-19. Clones were read by immunoSEQ multiplex PCR, and TCRdb kept only the in-frame ones, dropping some. This sample has approximately 70,000 clones; roughly 89% occur once, and the top ten carry 5% to 7.5%. The specimen sequenced was peripheral blood. These receptors originate from a woman between 45 and 60 years old with acute or convalescent COVID-19.

The chain recombines TRBV29-1 with TRBJ2-2, with no clear D. Germline assignment: CDR1 SQVTM and CDR2 ANQGSEA. The CDR3 covers 13 residues. V was pared by 6 bases and J by 4 bases, with 12 bases between. The CDR3 spells CSVEIRSTGELFF. CDR3 DNA sequence: TGCAGCGTCGAAATTAGAAGCACCGGGGAGCTGTTTTTT.

The chain couples TRBV2 to TRBJ1-5; tentative D call: TRBD1 (5 bases). The germline V gene encodes CDR1 SNHLY and CDR2 FYNNEI. V shed 3 bases and J shed 2 bases, with 11 bases lying between them. This CDR3 contains 15 residues. CDR3 loop: CASSDLGQRNQPQHF. Written as DNA, the CDR3 is TGTGCCAGCAGTGATCTGGGGCAGCGCAATCAGCCCCAGCATTTT.

V usage is TRBV25-1 and J usage is TRBJ1-1; 7 bases fit TRBD1. CDR1 is MGHDK and CDR2 is SYGVNS in the germline V gene. The CDR3 runs 14 residues. The V segment lost 7 bases and the J segment 6 bases; nucleotides outside the gene matches: 11. The CDR3 loop is CASTKTGYPAEAFF. DNA for the CDR3: TGTGCCAGCACTAAGACAGGGTATCCTGCTGAAGCTTTCTTT.

Only one count was recorded for this clone. This chain connects TRBV29-1 to TRBJ2-2, with TRBD1 matching 7 bases. In germline, CDR1 is SQVTM, CDR2 ANQGSEA. J lost 2 bases, V lost 7 bases, and 4 bases had no gene match. The CDR3 sequence is 13 residues long. The CDR3 DNA follows: TGCAGCGGGACAGGTGCCAACACCGGGGAGCTGTTTTTT. Protein sequence: CSGTGANTGELFF.

The V gene is TRBV19, the J gene TRBJ2-1, with TRBD2 as a possible D gene (6 bases). CDR3 length: 15 residues. V lost 7 bases and J 1 base, leaving 14 bases between the germline ends. CDR1 LNHDA and CDR2 SQIVND come from the germline V gene (reference sequence). CDR3 in DNA: TGTGCCAGTATGGGCTGGGGGGAGTCCTACAATGAGCAGTTCTTC. Translation gives CASMGWGESYNEQFF.

V gene TRBV6-6 combines with J gene TRBJ2-1; D unresolved. The CDR3 covers 14 residues. The germline CDR1 and CDR2 sequences are MNHNY and SVGAGI (reference sequence). Trimming shortened V by 2 bases and J by 0 bases, and 5 bases separated the two germline ends. Here the CDR3 DNA reads TGTGCCAGCAGTTACATGAGCTCCTACAATGAGCAGTTCTTC. Encoded protein: CASSYMSSYNEQFF.

The chain employs TRBV15 and TRBJ1-5; D might be TRBD1 (5 bases). Germline CDR1 is LNHNV and CDR2 is YYDKDF (reference sequence). Between the trimmed V and J ends, which lost 0 bases and 7 bases, there was a span of 13 bases. The CDR3 is 15 amino acids. The CDR3 is CATSRDSGGDQPQHF. CDR3 bases: TGTGCCACCAGCAGAGATTCCGGGGGGGACCAGCCCCAGCATTTT.

The rearrangement links TRBV30 to TRBJ1-2, with D possibly TRBD1 on 6 matching bases. The germline gives CDR1 GTSNPN, CDR2 SVGIG (reference sequence). Trimming took 2 bases from V and 8 from J, leaving 15 bases between them. The CDR3 is 13 residues long. The CDR3 is CAWSPNQGYGYTF. CDR3 DNA sequence: TGTGCCTGGAGTCCAAATCAGGGGTACGGCTACACCTTC.

The sample holds one count of this clone. The V gene is TRBV2, the J gene TRBJ1-2; D is unresolved. This CDR3 comprises 14 residues. Germline loops: CDR1 SNHLY, CDR2 FYNNEI. Trimming shortened V by 3 bases and J by 4 bases, and 12 bases separated the two germline ends. The CDR3 sequence: CASSERGRTYGYTF. The CDR3 DNA reads TGTGCCAGCAGTGAGCGGGGAAGGACCTATGGCTACACCTTC.

The chain is built from TRBV2 and TRBJ1-5; D ambiguous. Germline assignment: CDR1 SNHLY and CDR2 FYNNEI. This CDR3 contains 14 residues. Trimming removed 6 bases at V and 7 bases at J, with 16 bases between. The CDR3 region has the DNA TGTGCCAGCAGGGTTACCTTCACGGGGCAGCCCCAGCATTTT. It encodes CASRVTFTGQPQHF.

The V and J genes are TRBV19 and TRBJ1-6, with 9 nucleotides matching TRBD1. This CDR3 has 18 amino acids. With V trimmed by 4 bases and J by 10 bases, 17 bases remained unmatched. CDR1 is LNHDA, CDR2 SQIVND, per germline (reference sequence). This CDR3 is CASSSIIGLQGAKSPLHF. CDR3 nucleotides: TGTGCCAGTAGTAGTATCATCGGATTACAGGGGGCGAAATCACCCCTCCACTTT.

The chain employs TRBV27 and TRBJ2-2; 13 bases are shared with TRBD2. Losses at the gene ends were 5 bases for V and 4 bases for J; bases not matched to a gene: 16. The CDR3 is 20 amino acids. The germline V gene encodes CDR1 MNHEY and CDR2 SMNVEV (reference sequence). CDR3 DNA sequence: TGTGCCAGCAGTAGCCCACAGGGTTCGGGACTAGCGGGATTCACCGGGGAGCTGTTTTTT. Its protein is CASSSPQGSGLAGFTGELFF.

The chain couples TRBV5-6 to TRBJ2-1; weak D call: TRBD1 (6 bases). Germline CDR1 is SGHDT and CDR2 is YYEEEE. V gave up 1 base and J gave up 2 bases, with 10 bases separating them. The CDR3 is made up of 15 amino acids. CDR3 loop: CASSLFGQPYNEQFF. The DNA of the CDR3 is TGTGCCAGCAGCTTGTTCGGACAGCCCTACAATGAGCAGTTCTTC. Full variable domain (rest looked up from reference TRBV5-6 and TRBJ2-1): DAGVTQSPTHLIKTRGQQVTLRCSPKSGHDTVSWYQQALGQGPQFIFQYYEEEERQRGNFPDRFSGHQFPNYSSELNVNALLLGDSALYLCASSLFGQPYNEQFFGPGTRLTVL.

V usage is TRBV14 and J usage is TRBJ2-7; 7 bases fit TRBD1. With 4 bases clipped from V and 0 bases from J, the junction kept 6 bases outside the gene matches. The germline V gene has CDR1 SGHDN and CDR2 FVKESK. This CDR3 region has 15 residues. This CDR3 reads CASSRGQTSSYEQYF. In DNA form, the CDR3 reads TGTGCCAGCAGCCGGGGACAGACGAGCTCCTACGAGCAGTACTTC.

The chain links TRBV4-3 to TRBJ1-4; 7 positions agree with TRBD1. Germline V CDR1 and CDR2: LGHNA, YSLEER. After removal of 1 base from V and 3 bases from J, the junction contained 8 bases not matched to a gene. This CDR3 is built from 17 residues. The CDR3 DNA follows: TGCGCCAGCAGCCAAGTCAAGGGGGCCGGGGCTAATGAAAAACTGTTTTTT. This encodes CASSQVKGAGANEKLFF.